The 20 T cell receptor beta chains below were found in one sample sequenced in a study of shared clonotypes between healthy human individuals (TCRdb year 2020). Preparation of the library involved the immunoSEQ multiplex PCR assay. TCRdb's version of the immuneACCESS table is confined to in-frame rearrangements and falls short of the full clone set. An unresolved V gene accounts for under half of the shortfall where checked; the remainder is of unknown origin. The sample records about 2.3 million clones, approximately 93% of which are singletons. The ten largest clones capture under 0.45% of the sample. The sample comprised naive CD4+ T cells from PBMCs. According to the study, the label for this sample's cell subset or site signals: CD45RA+ positively selected. The receptors stem from a man in his late teens or twenties in good health. Some clones in this sample may be carry-over from other donors' samples.

The V gene is TRBV5-4, the J gene TRBJ1-3, with 8 bases fitting TRBD1. After removal of 4 bases from V and 0 bases from J, the junction contained 3 bases not matched to a gene. This CDR3 is built from 15 residues. The germline V gene has CDR1 SGHNT and CDR2 YYREEE (reference sequence). CDR3 residues: CASSLDRVSGNTIYF. CDR3 bases: TGTGCCAGCAGCCTGGACAGGGTCTCTGGAAACACCATATATTTT.

This chain connects TRBV7-9 to TRBJ2-3, with D unclear. The CDR3 has 11 residues. Germline CDR1 and CDR2: SEHNR and FQNEAQ (reference sequence). V lost 5 bases and J 7 bases, leaving 7 bases between the germline ends. The CDR3 DNA sequence: TGTGCCAGCAGCCCAGACTATACGCAGTATTTT. This encodes CASSPDYTQYF.

This rearrangement joins TRBV7-3 to TRBJ1-2; tentative D call: TRBD1 (5 bases). The V gene's germline CDR1 is SGHTA and CDR2 FQGTGA. V gave up 6 bases and J gave up 0 bases, with 17 bases separating them. The length of the CDR3 is 16 residues. The chain's CDR3 is CASSPSWGDTNYGYTF. The CDR3, as DNA: TGTGCCAGCAGTCCAAGTTGGGGGGATACTAACTATGGCTACACCTTC.

The chain links TRBV29-1 to TRBJ2-7; 9 bases fit TRBD2. CDR1 and CDR2 (germline): SQVTM, ANQGSEA. V lost 7 bases, J lost 0 bases, and 7 bases stayed unmatched. The CDR3 contains 14 residues. The CDR3 DNA is TGCAGCGGATCACTAGCGGGTAGCTCCTACGAGCAGTACTTC. Translating it yields CSGSLAGSSYEQYF.

V is TRBV28 and J is TRBJ2-5, with D maybe TRBD2 (6 bases). The CDR3 is 17 residues long. Trimming removed 6 bases from V and 0 bases from J, with 20 bases in between. Germline CDR1 reads MDHEN; CDR2 reads SYDVKM. The DNA of the CDR3 is TGTGCCAGCAGGCCGCCCGCGGGGCATCTTTACCAAGAGACCCAGTACTTC. Encoded protein: CASRPPAGHLYQETQYF.

V and J are TRBV28 and TRBJ1-2; no definite D call. Deletions cut 2 bases from V and 4 bases from J, with 14 bases between. This CDR3 region has 15 residues. Germline CDR1 reads MDHEN; CDR2 reads SYDVKM. DNA for the CDR3: TGTGCCAGCAGTTTACCCCCGAGAGGCTTCTATGGCTACACCTTC. Protein product: CASSLPPRGFYGYTF.

V gene TRBV9 combines with J gene TRBJ2-3; TRBD2 aligns across 7 bases. Trimming at V came to 4 bases and at J to 8 bases, leaving 10 bases not matched to a gene. Per germline, CDR1 SGDLS and CDR2 YYNGEE. This CDR3 is 14 amino acids long. CDR3 region: CASSPGGAAGTQYF. The DNA of the CDR3 is TGTGCCAGCAGCCCGGGGGGTGCTGCGGGTACGCAGTATTTT.

The rearrangement uses TRBV15 and TRBJ1-4; 8 bases are shared with TRBD1. CDR3 length: 13 amino acids. After removal of 9 bases from V and 7 bases from J, the junction contained 7 bases not matched to a gene. Germline CDR1 reads LNHNV; CDR2 reads YYDKDF (reference sequence). The CDR3 nucleotides read TGTGCCACACGACAGGGGTCGCGTGAAAAACTGTTTTTT. This gives the protein CATRQGSREKLFF.

The chain recombines TRBV28 with TRBJ1-5, with D hard to call. CDR3 length: 12 amino acids. Germline loops: CDR1 MDHEN, CDR2 SYDVKM. Trimming removed 9 bases from V and 4 bases from J, with 10 bases in between. The CDR3 nucleotides are TGTGCCAGTACGGTATTGAATCAGCCCCAGCATTTT. It translates to CASTVLNQPQHF.

This clone came up a few times. This same CDR3 is encoded by further DNA sequences in the sample. This chain links TRBV28 with TRBJ1-1, with TRBD1 matching over 7 bases. After removal of 6 bases from V and 5 bases from J, the junction contained 3 bases not matched to a gene. The CDR3 length is 12 residues. Germline V gene data show CDR1 as MDHEN and CDR2 as SYDVKM. In nucleotides, the CDR3 is TGTGCCAGCAGCCCACAGGGGACTGAAGCTTTCTTT. Translation gives CASSPQGTEAFF.

The sample holds one count of this clone. Other DNA sequences in this sample translate to the same CDR3. The V call is TRBV4-1, the J call TRBJ1-6; no clear D gene. Germline CDR1 is MGHRA and CDR2 is YSYEKL. Trimming left V 3 bases short and J 0 bases short, with 6 bases between. CDR3 size: 15 residues. DNA for the CDR3: TGCGCCAGCAGCCAGGGGAGCTCCTATAATTCACCCCTCCACTTT. Translation: CASSQGSSYNSPLHF.

The chain is built from TRBV19 and TRBJ1-2; D perhaps matches TRBD1 (5 bases). This CDR3 contains 13 residues. CDR1 and CDR2 (germline): LNHDA, SQIVND (reference sequence). Trimming cost V 5 bases and J 4 bases, with 11 bases left between them. Written as DNA, the CDR3 is TGTGCCAGTAGTGAACAGGCGGCCTATGGCTACACCTTC. This codes for CASSEQAAYGYTF.

The rearrangement links TRBV10-3 to TRBJ2-1; perhaps D is TRBD1 or TRBD2 (5 bases each). The ends were cut back, 6 bases at V and 5 bases at J, with 17 bases in the middle. Germline V gives CDR1 ENHRY, CDR2 SYGVKD. The CDR3 is 15 residues long. The CDR3 loop is CAISQTSRDDNEQFF. The CDR3 DNA reads as TGTGCCATCAGCCAGACTTCCCGGGACGACAATGAGCAGTTCTTC.

This clone was detected once. The chain recombines TRBV7-3 with TRBJ2-2; tentatively, D is TRBD1 (6 bases). Germline CDR1 SGHTA, CDR2 FQGTGA. The CDR3 spans 15 residues. Trimming removed 5 bases at V and 5 bases at J, with 15 bases between. CDR3 bases: TGTGCCAGCAGCCGGTGGGGGCCGGGAACCGGGGAGCTGTTTTTT. The encoded protein is CASSRWGPGTGELFF.

The rearrangement uses TRBV2 and TRBJ1-5; 10 nucleotides align to TRBD1. V lost 11 bases to trimming and J lost 6 bases; unmatched junction nucleotides: 13. Germline V lookup: CDR1 SNHLY, CDR2 FYNNEI. The CDR3 runs to 15 residues. The CDR3 is CAAKTGTGEGQPQHF. In nucleotides, the CDR3 is TGTGCCGCCAAGACCGGGACAGGGGAAGGTCAGCCCCAGCATTTT.

The V gene is TRBV2, the J gene TRBJ2-5; no definite D call. Germline CDR1 reads SNHLY; CDR2 reads FYNNEI. CDR3 length: 13 amino acids. V lost 2 bases to trimming and J lost 5 bases, with 9 bases between them. Here the CDR3 DNA reads TGTGCCAGCAGTGAACGTACACGGGAGACCCAGTACTTC. Residues: CASSERTRETQYF.

This clone showed up just once. The J gene is TRBJ2-1, the V gene TRBV4-3; TRBD2 agrees at 14 bases. V lost 0 bases and J lost 8; bases outside the gene matches: 15. CDR3 length: 20 residues. CDR1 is LGHNA, CDR2 YSLEER, per germline. This CDR3 reads CASSQDVRRLTSGRGDEQFF. CDR3 nucleotides: TGCGCCAGCAGCCAAGATGTTAGGCGGTTGACTAGCGGGAGGGGGGATGAGCAGTTCTTC.

The chain employs TRBV10-3 and TRBJ2-3; perhaps TRBD2 as D (6 bases). Germline loops: CDR1 ENHRY, CDR2 SYGVKD. This CDR3 has 18 residues. V lost 0 bases and J lost 0, with 16 bases in between. CDR3 amino acids: CAISESGTQRTSTDTQYF. Here the CDR3 DNA reads TGTGCCATCAGTGAGTCTGGGACTCAGAGGACTAGCACAGATACGCAGTATTTT.

The chain combines TRBV7-8 with TRBJ2-2; 10 nucleotides align to TRBD2. This CDR3 contains 14 residues. The germline CDR1 and CDR2 sequences are SGHVS and FQNEAQ. The V and J ends lost 3 bases and 8 bases, in that order; junction bases with no gene match: 3. CDR3 nucleotides: TGTGCCAGCAGCTTGAGTAGCGGGAGGGGGGAGCTGTTTTTT. Translation gives CASSLSSGRGELFF. Supplemented by reference TRBV7-8 and TRBJ2-2, the full variable domain reads GAGVSQSPRYKVAKRGQDVALRCDPISGHVSLFWYQQALGQGPEFLTYFQNEAQLDKSGLPSDRFFAERPEGSVSTLKIQRTQQEDSAVYLCASSLSSGRGELFFGEGSRLTVL.

The J gene is TRBJ1-1, the V gene TRBV7-3; no firm D call. CDR1 and CDR2 from the germline V gene are SGHTA and FQGTGA. The CDR3 extends over 13 amino acids. V was cut by 2 bases and J by 6 bases, with 10 bases left in between. The CDR3 DNA reads as TGTGCCAGCAGCTTAGGGCTTTACGCTGAAGCTTTCTTT. This gives the protein CASSLGLYAEAFF.